This TCR beta chain comes out of a study of blood T cell repertoires in COVID-19. Germline CDR1 reads SGHNT; CDR2 reads YENEEA. J lost 2 bases, V lost 5 bases, and 2 bases had no gene match. There are 14 residues in the CDR3. In the source study's methods: Estimates of nucleated cell counts were drawn from the amplification of reference gene primers. Produced via immunoSEQ multiplex PCR; TCRdb's table is partial and in-frame only. The DNA gave D and trimming, while V, J and clone size come from that table. This sample has approximately 61,000 clones; 65% to 90% occur once, and the top ten carry roughly 10%.

This TCR derives from a man aged 50 or older with COVID-19, enrolled during active disease. The chain combines TRBV11-3 with TRBJ2-1; 8 positions match TRBD1. Specimen: peripheral blood. The CDR3 DNA sequence: TGTGCCAGCAGCCCAGGGGGCCCCTACAATGAGCAGTTCTTC. It encodes CASSPGGPYNEQFF.